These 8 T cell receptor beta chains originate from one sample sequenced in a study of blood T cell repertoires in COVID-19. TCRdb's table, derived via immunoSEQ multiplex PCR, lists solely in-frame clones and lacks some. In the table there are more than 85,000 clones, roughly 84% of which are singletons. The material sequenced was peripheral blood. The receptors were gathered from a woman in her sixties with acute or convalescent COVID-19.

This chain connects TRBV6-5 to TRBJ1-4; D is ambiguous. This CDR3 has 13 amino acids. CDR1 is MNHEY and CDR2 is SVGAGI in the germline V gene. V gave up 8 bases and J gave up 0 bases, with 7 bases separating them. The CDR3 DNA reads TGTGCCAGCTACGGGGCAACTAATGAAAAACTGTTTTTT. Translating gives CASYGATNEKLFF.

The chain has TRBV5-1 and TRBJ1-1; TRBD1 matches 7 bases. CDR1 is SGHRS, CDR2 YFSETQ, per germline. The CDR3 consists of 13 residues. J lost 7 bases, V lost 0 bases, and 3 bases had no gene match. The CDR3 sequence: CASSLGDSLEAFF. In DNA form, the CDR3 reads TGCGCCAGCAGCTTGGGGGACAGTCTTGAAGCTTTCTTT.

CDR3 region: CASSTALGRRSTEAFF. CDR3 nucleotides: TGTGCCAGCAGTACGGCCCTGGGCAGACGGTCCACTGAAGCTTTCTTT. This chain links TRBV28 with TRBJ1-1; unclear D gene. The CDR3 has 16 amino acids. CDR1 is MDHEN and CDR2 is SYDVKM in the germline V gene. Deletions cut 5 bases from V and 4 bases from J, with 20 bases between.

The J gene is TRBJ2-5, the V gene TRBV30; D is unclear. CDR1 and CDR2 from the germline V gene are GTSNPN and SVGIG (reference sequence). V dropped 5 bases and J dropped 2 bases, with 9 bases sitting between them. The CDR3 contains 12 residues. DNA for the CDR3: TGTGCCTGGTCCGGTCCTCAAGAGACCCAGTACTTC. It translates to CAWSGPQETQYF.

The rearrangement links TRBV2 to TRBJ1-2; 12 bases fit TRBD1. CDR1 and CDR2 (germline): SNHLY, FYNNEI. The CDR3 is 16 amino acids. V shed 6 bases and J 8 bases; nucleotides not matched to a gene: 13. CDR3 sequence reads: CASRARDRGREKGYTF. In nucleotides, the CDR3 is TGTGCCAGCAGGGCCCGGGACAGGGGGCGCGAGAAAGGCTACACCTTC.

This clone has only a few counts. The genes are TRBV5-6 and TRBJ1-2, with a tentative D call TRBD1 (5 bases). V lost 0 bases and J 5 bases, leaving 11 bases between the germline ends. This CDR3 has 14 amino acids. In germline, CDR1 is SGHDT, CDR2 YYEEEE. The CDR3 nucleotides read TGTGCCAGCAGCTTGGCACAGGCTCTTTATGGCTACACCTTC. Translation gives CASSLAQALYGYTF.

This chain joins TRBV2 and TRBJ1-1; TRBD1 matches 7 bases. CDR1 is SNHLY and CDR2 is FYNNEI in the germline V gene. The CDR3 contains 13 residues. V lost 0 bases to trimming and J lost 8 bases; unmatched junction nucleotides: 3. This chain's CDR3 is CASSEAGGLEAFF. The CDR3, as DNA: TGTGCCAGCAGTGAAGCAGGGGGCCTCGAAGCTTTCTTT.

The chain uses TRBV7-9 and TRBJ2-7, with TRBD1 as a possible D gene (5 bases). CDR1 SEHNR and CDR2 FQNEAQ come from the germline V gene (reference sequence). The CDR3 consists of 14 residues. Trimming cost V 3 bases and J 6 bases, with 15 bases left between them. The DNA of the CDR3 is TGTGCCAGCAGCTTGGCCGGATGGCAGGGCGAGCAGTACTTC. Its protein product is CASSLAGWQGEQYF.